This TCR beta chain is drawn from a study of post-analysis software for immune sequencing data. On the study more broadly: Recorded disease courses covered relapsing-remitting, secondary progressive and progressive-relapsing multiple sclerosis. Some patients had no subtype annotation.

The length of the CDR3 is 12 residues. Per germline, CDR1 SQVTM and CDR2 ANQGSEA. V lost 5 bases and J lost 0, with 7 bases in between. Points from the study as a whole: With F measure, samples from one preparation batch clustered together strongly. Higher frequency in patients than in controls was seen for about five TRBV segments, with TRBV5-6, TRBV5-1 and TRBV20-1 among them. Controls showed significantly higher normalized Chao1 diversity than did multiple sclerosis patients.

Note on this clonotype: Its antigen is undetermined.

Included in the TCR beta cDNA libraries were unique molecular identifiers. TCRdb used MiXCR to reprocess the PCR reads, holding one entry per CDR3 protein. The table has about 430,000 distinct CDR3 sequences, about 39% seen once. Sequencing used blood. This rearrangement joins TRBV29-1 to TRBJ1-2; D is ambiguous. The sequence was obtained from a girl aged 2 to 10 with multiple sclerosis. The CDR3 here is CSVPGTNYGYTF. The CDR3 nucleotides are TGCAGCGTTCCCGGGACTAACTATGGCTACACCTTC.